Each of the 26 T cell receptor beta chains below was sequenced from the same sample in a study of cytotoxic CD8 clonotypes in ibrutinib-treated CLL. Sequencing was performed with immunoSEQ multiplex PCR; in TCRdb, only in-frame clones are kept and a portion is missing. The sample lists 300,000 to 350,000 clones; 80% were seen once. The sample here was PBMCs, taken before ibrutinib treatment. Receptors originate from a human donor with chronic lymphocytic leukemia.

The chain is built from TRBV6-6 and TRBJ2-5, with D maybe TRBD2 (5 bases). V lost 1 base and J lost 4, with 7 bases in between. The CDR3 sequence is 13 residues long. Germline CDR1 reads MNHNY; CDR2 reads SVGAGI (reference sequence). The CDR3 bases are TGTGCCAGCAGTTACTTGGGAGTAGAGACCCAGTACTTC. It yields the protein CASSYLGVETQYF.

This clone was detected only once. The genes are TRBV27 and TRBJ1-5; 8 bases map to TRBD1. Trimming cost V 5 bases and J 5 bases; bases outside gene matches: 2. This CDR3 is 13 amino acids long. Germline V gene sequence: CDR1 MNHEY, CDR2 SMNVEV (reference sequence). This CDR3 is CASSKDRDQPQHF. The DNA for the CDR3 is TGTGCCAGCAGTAAGGACAGGGATCAGCCCCAGCATTTT.

V gene TRBV9 combines with J gene TRBJ2-3; 9 bases are a match to TRBD2. The CDR3 consists of 16 residues. CDR1 is SGDLS, CDR2 YYNGEE, per germline. V lost 0 bases to trimming and J lost 5 bases; unmatched junction nucleotides: 7. Written as DNA, the CDR3 is TGTGCCAGCAGCGTAGACTTAGCGGGAGTGGGAGATACGCAGTATTTT. As protein: CASSVDLAGVGDTQYF.

The rearrangement uses TRBV6-1 and TRBJ2-2; D is unresolved. This CDR3 contains 13 residues. Per germline, CDR1 MNHNS and CDR2 SASEGT. Between the trimmed V and J ends, which lost 2 bases and 6 bases, there was a span of 7 bases. DNA of the CDR3: TGTGCCAGCAGTGAATCTTTTGCCGGGGAGCTGTTTTTT. This gives the protein CASSESFAGELFF.

The rearrangement links TRBV9 to TRBJ2-1, with 11 bases matching TRBD2. Germline assignment: CDR1 SGDLS and CDR2 YYNGEE. The V segment lost 1 base and the J segment 5 bases; nucleotides outside the gene matches: 11. The CDR3 totals 18 residues. The CDR3 DNA reads TGTGCCAGCAGCGTAACTAGCGGGAGTAAAGGGCGAAACAATGAGCAGTTCTTC. The encoded protein is CASSVTSGSKGRNNEQFF.

The rearrangement links TRBV29-1 to TRBJ1-2; D gene uncertain. V dropped 7 bases and J dropped 0 bases, with 15 bases sitting between them. In germline, CDR1 is SQVTM, CDR2 ANQGSEA. The CDR3 sequence is 14 residues long. CDR3 nucleotide sequence: TGCAGCGCCGTCACGGGAGACCCTAACTATGGCTACACCTTC. Translation: CSAVTGDPNYGYTF.

CDR3 sequence: CASSLGLAVQETQYF. In DNA, the CDR3 is TGTGCCAGCAGCTTGGGACTAGCGGTCCAAGAGACCCAGTACTTC. The chain couples TRBV5-5 to TRBJ2-5; 9 bases match TRBD2. J gave up 1 base and V 0 bases, and 1 base lay outside the gene matches. Germline V gene lookup returns CDR1 SGHKS and CDR2 YYEKEE (reference sequence). CDR3 length: 15 residues.

This clone was observed a few times. The J gene is TRBJ1-5, the V gene TRBV10-3, with D uncertain. CDR3 length equals 15 residues. Trimming cost V 3 bases and J 0 bases, with 9 bases left between them. CDR1 ENHRY and CDR2 SYGVKD come from the germline V gene. CDR3 protein: CAISDDSTSNQPQHF. The CDR3 coding sequence is TGTGCCATCAGTGATGATAGTACTAGCAATCAGCCCCAGCATTTT.

This clone has a single count. CDR3: CASSFSQSSYEQYF. The CDR3 nucleotides are TGTGCCAGCAGCTTTTCACAAAGCTCCTACGAGCAGTACTTC. This chain joins TRBV7-2 and TRBJ2-7; D is unresolved. This CDR3 is 14 amino acids long. Germline values: CDR1 SGHTA, CDR2 FQGNSA. The V and J ends lost 3 bases and 0 bases respectively, with 9 bases between them. Complete variable domain (other parts from reference TRBV7-2 and TRBJ2-7): GAGVSQSPSNKVTEKGKDVELRCDPISGHTALYWYRQSLGQGLEFLIYFQGNSAPDKSGLPSDRFSAERTGGSVSTLTIQRTQQEDSAVYLCASSFSQSSYEQYFGPGTRLTVT.

The CDR3 nucleotides read TGTGCCAGTTGTCAATATTCGGACAGTAGCAATCAGCCCCAGCATTTT. Protein product: CASCQYSDSSNQPQHF. This sequence joins TRBV19 and TRBJ1-5; maybe TRBD1 (6 bases). CDR3 length equals 16 residues. CDR1 and CDR2 from the germline V gene are LNHDA and SQIVND (reference sequence). V shed 8 bases and J shed 0 bases, with 17 bases lying between them.

This clone was counted only a few times. The V gene is TRBV6-5, the J gene TRBJ2-7, with 8 bases identical to TRBD1. V trimming: 7 bases; J trimming: 5 bases; junction bases outside the gene matches: 7. Per the germline V gene, CDR1 is MNHEY and CDR2 is SVGAGI. The CDR3 has 13 residues. The CDR3: CASTRTGWDEQYF. As DNA, the CDR3 is TGTGCCAGCACCAGGACAGGGTGGGACGAGCAGTACTTC.

This chain uses TRBV4-3 with TRBJ2-1; D remains ambiguous. V lost 1 base and J 8 bases, leaving 9 bases between the germline ends. Germline V gene lookup returns CDR1 LGHNA and CDR2 YSLEER. CDR3 length equals 13 residues. The CDR3 nucleotides are TGCGCCAGCAGCCAAGTTCTCGCCTATGAGCAGTTCTTC. It translates to CASSQVLAYEQFF.

In nucleotides, the CDR3 is TGTGCCAGCAGCGCCCTCCGGGGGGCCGGGAATGGCTACACCTTC. As protein: CASSALRGAGNGYTF. The V call is TRBV9, the J call TRBJ1-2, with a possible D match to TRBD1 (6 bases). Trimming shortened V by 3 bases and J by 6 bases, and 18 bases separated the two germline ends. Per germline, CDR1 SGDLS and CDR2 YYNGEE. This CDR3 has 15 residues.

This chain uses TRBV27 with TRBJ1-1; D might be TRBD1 (6 bases). CDR3 size: 17 residues. Trimming cost V 6 bases and J 1 base, with 21 bases left between them. Germline values: CDR1 MNHEY, CDR2 SMNVEV (reference sequence). The CDR3 DNA is TGTGCCAGCAGACAAAAATTCGGGACACCTAAGAACACTGAAGCTTTCTTT. Amino acids: CASRQKFGTPKNTEAFF.

This sequence joins TRBV7-2 and TRBJ2-7; no clear D. Looked up from germline, CDR1 is SGHTA and CDR2 is FQGNSA. This CDR3 spans 16 amino acids. Trimming cost V 5 bases and J 2 bases, with 19 bases left between them. The CDR3 DNA is TGTGCCAGCAGCCCCGATAGCTCTAGGGCAGCCTACGAGCAGTACTTC. Amino acid sequence: CASSPDSSRAAYEQYF.

This clone appeared once. The chain is built from TRBV4-3 and TRBJ1-2, with unresolved D. The germline gives CDR1 LGHNA, CDR2 YSLEER. This CDR3 comprises 15 residues. The V gene lost 0 bases and the J gene lost 4 bases, with 12 bases spanning the gap. The CDR3 DNA reads TGCGCCAGCAGCCAAGATAGGGTTGATAGCTATGGCTACACCTTC. Its protein product is CASSQDRVDSYGYTF.

This rearrangement joins TRBV4-2 to TRBJ1-1; 8 nucleotides agree with TRBD1. With 1 base clipped from V and 1 base from J, the junction kept 5 bases outside the gene matches. CDR1 and CDR2 from the germline V gene are LGHNA and YNFKEQ. The CDR3 spans 16 residues. In nucleotides, the CDR3 is TGTGCCAGCAGCCAAGCCCTGGACAGGGCGAACACTGAAGCTTTCTTT. Its protein is CASSQALDRANTEAFF.

V usage is TRBV10-1 and J usage is TRBJ1-1; D perhaps matches TRBD1 (6 bases). The germline V gene encodes CDR1 WNHNN and CDR2 SYGVQD (reference sequence). Trimming left V 2 bases short and J 0 bases short, with 13 bases between. The CDR3 has 16 residues. CDR3 DNA sequence: TGCGCCAGCAGTGAGGGGGGCTGGGACATGAACACTGAAGCTTTCTTT. It translates to CASSEGGWDMNTEAFF.

The chain couples TRBV19 to TRBJ2-2, with a weak D call TRBD2 (5 bases). Trimming removed 5 bases at V and 1 base at J, with 5 bases between. Germline CDR1 LNHDA, CDR2 SQIVND (reference sequence). CDR3 length: 13 amino acids. CDR3 nucleotide sequence: TGTGCCAGTAGTCGGGGGAACACCGGGGAGCTGTTTTTT. Translated: CASSRGNTGELFF.

This sequence joins TRBV7-2 and TRBJ1-5, with D unresolved. The germline V and J ends were trimmed by 1 base and 3 bases, with 13 bases remaining between them. From germline, CDR1 is SGHTA and CDR2 FQGNSA. The CDR3 has 16 residues. The CDR3 nucleotides read TGTGCCAGCAGCTTAGTCGGACCTTCTACCAATCAGCCCCAGCATTTT. This codes for CASSLVGPSTNQPQHF. Supplemented by reference TRBV7-2 and TRBJ1-5, the full variable domain reads GAGVSQSPSNKVTEKGKDVELRCDPISGHTALYWYRQSLGQGLEFLIYFQGNSAPDKSGLPSDRFSAERTGGSVSTLTIQRTQQEDSAVYLCASSLVGPSTNQPQHFGDGTRLSIL.

The CDR3 is CASSLTGVNTEAFF. The CDR3 DNA reads as TGTGCCAGCAGCCTCACAGGGGTGAACACTGAAGCTTTCTTT. V and J are TRBV5-5 and TRBJ1-1; the match to TRBD1 covers 7 bases. J gave up 0 bases and V 4 bases, and 3 bases lay outside the gene matches. Germline V lookup: CDR1 SGHKS, CDR2 YYEKEE (reference sequence). The CDR3 sequence is 14 residues long.

The chain uses TRBV9 and TRBJ2-7; no reliable D call. Per germline, CDR1 SGDLS and CDR2 YYNGEE. This CDR3 is built from 11 residues. Trimming removed 4 bases from V and 6 bases from J, with 8 bases in between. The CDR3 sequence: CASSLLAEQYF. CDR3 bases: TGTGCCAGCAGCCTCCTCGCCGAGCAGTACTTC. Full variable domain (rest looked up from reference TRBV9 and TRBJ2-7): DSGVTQTPKHLITATGQRVTLRCSPRSGDLSVYWYQQSLDQGLQFLIQYYNGEERAKGNILERFSAQQFPDLHSELNLSSLELGDSALYFCASSLLAEQYFGPGTRLTVT.

The chain employs TRBV28 and TRBJ1-2; D not certain. V was clipped by 3 bases and J by 4 bases, with 6 bases between them. CDR3 length: 12 residues. Germline CDR1 reads MDHEN; CDR2 reads SYDVKM. The CDR3 nucleotides are TGTGCCAGCAGTTTCTTCAGCTATGGCTACACCTTC. Its protein is CASSFFSYGYTF.

The chain recombines TRBV27 with TRBJ2-1; D possibly uses TRBD1 or TRBD2 (5 bases each). This CDR3 has 16 residues. Deletions cut 2 bases from V and 7 bases from J, with 18 bases between. The V gene's germline CDR1 is MNHEY and CDR2 SMNVEV (reference sequence). DNA of the CDR3: TGTGCCAGCAGTTTAGGGTCAGGGAGTCCAGTGAATGAGCAGTTCTTC. This translates into CASSLGSGSPVNEQFF.

The genes are TRBV7-9 and TRBJ2-2, with 15 bases lining up with TRBD2. Germline CDR1 is SEHNR and CDR2 is FQNEAQ (reference sequence). V trimming: 8 bases; J trimming: 4 bases; junction bases outside the gene matches: 2. The CDR3 covers 15 residues. The chain's CDR3 is CASGTSGRFTGELFF. CDR3 nucleotides: TGTGCCAGCGGGACTAGCGGGAGGTTCACCGGGGAGCTGTTTTTT. Full variable domain (outside the CDR3, taken from reference TRBV7-9 and TRBJ2-2): DTGVSQNPRHKITKRGQNVTFRCDPISEHNRLYWYRQTLGQGPEFLTYFQNEAQLEKSRLLSDRFSAERPKGSFSTLEIQRTEQGDSAMYLCASGTSGRFTGELFFGEGSRLTVL.

A single count supports this clone. The J gene is TRBJ2-1, the V gene TRBV2; a possible D gene is TRBD2 (6 bases). The CDR3 totals 10 residues. CDR1 is SNHLY and CDR2 is FYNNEI in the germline V gene. V shed 8 bases and J shed 14 bases, with 13 bases lying between them. The CDR3 nucleotides read TGTGCCAGCTCCGGACTAAAGGAGTTCTTC. This translates into CASSGLKEFF.